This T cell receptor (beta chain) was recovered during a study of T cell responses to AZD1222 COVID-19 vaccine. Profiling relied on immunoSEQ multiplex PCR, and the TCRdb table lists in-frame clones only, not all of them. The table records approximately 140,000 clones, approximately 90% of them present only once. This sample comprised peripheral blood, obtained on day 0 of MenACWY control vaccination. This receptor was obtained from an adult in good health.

The CDR3 sequence is CASSPAMPGNTIYF. The CDR3 DNA follows: TGTGCCAGCTCACCAGCGATGCCTGGAAACACCATATATTTT. The genes are TRBV18 and TRBJ1-3; D remains unclear. The CDR3 consists of 14 residues. V was shortened by 2 bases and J by 2 bases, with 7 bases between the two germline ends. In germline, CDR1 is KGHSH, CDR2 LQKENI.